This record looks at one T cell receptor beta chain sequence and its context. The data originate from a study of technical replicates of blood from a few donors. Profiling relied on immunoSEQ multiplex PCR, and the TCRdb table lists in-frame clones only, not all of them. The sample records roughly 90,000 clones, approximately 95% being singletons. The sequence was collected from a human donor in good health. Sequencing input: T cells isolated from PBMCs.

The CDR3 DNA follows: TGTGCCAGTAGTAACGGTTACGAGCAGTACTTC. This gives the protein CASSNGYEQYF. The chain is built from TRBV19 and TRBJ2-7; no firm D call. With 4 bases removed from V and 4 bases from J, the gap between germline ends came to 5 bases. The CDR3 extends over 11 amino acids. Looked up from germline, CDR1 is LNHDA and CDR2 is SQIVND (reference sequence).